This entry is about one T cell receptor beta chain. What it binds is unknown. This record belongs to a study of CXCR3-negative and CXCR3-positive naive CD8 T cells. Germline loops: CDR1 SQVTM, CDR2 ANQGSEA. The CDR3 has 16 residues. Among CD8+ T cells, naive ones were CD45RO-CCR7+CD27+CD95-. The authors prepared UMI-labeled TRB cDNA libraries by 5' RACE. For each CDR3 protein, TCRdb gives one entry from its re-call of the 5' RACE reads, without DNA. In total, the table holds 6,500 to 7,000 distinct CDR3 sequences. Study observations and caveats: Naive cells that were CXCR3-positive had more hydrophobic TRB CDR3s (compared with CXCR3-negative naive cells). Memory CD8+ cells had much lower diversity, and both naive subsets had comparably high diversity.

This chain connects TRBV29-1 to TRBJ1-3; TCRdb proposes TRBD1, but this gene call is untestable without DNA. This TCR was sampled from a human donor in good health. Some clones in this sample may be carry-over from other donors' samples. The specimen sequenced was naive CXCR3+ CD8+ T cells from blood. Sample subset: CD45RO-CCR7+CD27+CD95- naive CD8+ T cells expressing CXCR3 (TNR3+). CDR3 sequence: CSVEDIGRHGGNTIYF. The full variable domain, its missing parts supplied by reference TRBV29-1 and TRBJ1-3, is SAVISQKPSRDICQRGTSLTIQCQVDSQVTMMFWYRQQPGQSLTLIATANQGSEATYESGFVIDKFPISRPNLTFSTLTVSNMSPEDSSIYLCSVEDIGRHGGNTIYFGEGSWLTVV.